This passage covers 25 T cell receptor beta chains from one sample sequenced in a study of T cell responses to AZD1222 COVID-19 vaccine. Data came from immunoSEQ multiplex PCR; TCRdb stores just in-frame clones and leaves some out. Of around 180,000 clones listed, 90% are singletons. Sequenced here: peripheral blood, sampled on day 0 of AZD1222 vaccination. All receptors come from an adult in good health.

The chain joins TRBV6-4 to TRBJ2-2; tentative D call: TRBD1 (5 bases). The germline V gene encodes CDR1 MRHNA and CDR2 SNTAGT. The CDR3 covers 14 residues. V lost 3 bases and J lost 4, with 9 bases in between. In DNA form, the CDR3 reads TGTGCCAGCAGTGAATCTAGGGGCACCGGGGAGCTGTTTTTT. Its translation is CASSESRGTGELFF.

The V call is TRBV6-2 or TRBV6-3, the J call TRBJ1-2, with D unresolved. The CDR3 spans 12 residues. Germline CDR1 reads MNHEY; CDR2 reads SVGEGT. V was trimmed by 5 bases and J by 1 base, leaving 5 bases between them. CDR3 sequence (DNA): TGTGCCAGCAGTGGGAGTAACTATGGCTACACCTTC. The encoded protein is CASSGSNYGYTF.

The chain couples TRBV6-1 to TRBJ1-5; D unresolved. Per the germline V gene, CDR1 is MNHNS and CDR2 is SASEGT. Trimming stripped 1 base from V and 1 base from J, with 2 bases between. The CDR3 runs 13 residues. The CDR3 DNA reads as TGTGCCAGCAGTGAAGGGAGCAATCAGCCCCAGCATTTT. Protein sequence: CASSEGSNQPQHF.

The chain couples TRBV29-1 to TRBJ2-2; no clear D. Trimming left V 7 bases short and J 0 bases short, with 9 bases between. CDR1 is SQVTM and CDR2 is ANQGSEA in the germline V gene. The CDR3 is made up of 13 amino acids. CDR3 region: CSGRSSNTGELFF. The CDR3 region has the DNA TGCAGCGGACGGAGCTCGAACACCGGGGAGCTGTTTTTT.

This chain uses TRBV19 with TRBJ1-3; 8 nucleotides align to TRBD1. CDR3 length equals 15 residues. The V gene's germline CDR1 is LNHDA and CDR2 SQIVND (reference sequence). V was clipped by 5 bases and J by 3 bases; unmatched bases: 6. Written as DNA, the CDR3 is TGTGCCAGTAGTTCCCGGACAGGGATTGGAAACACCATATATTTT. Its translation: CASSSRTGIGNTIYF.

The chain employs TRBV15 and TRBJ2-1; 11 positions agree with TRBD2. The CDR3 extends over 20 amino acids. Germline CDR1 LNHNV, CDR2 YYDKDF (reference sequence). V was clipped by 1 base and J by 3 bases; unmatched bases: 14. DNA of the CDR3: TGTGCCACCAGCAGAGCGATCGGAACTAGCGGGGGATCAAACTACAATGAGCAGTTCTTC. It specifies CATSRAIGTSGGSNYNEQFF.

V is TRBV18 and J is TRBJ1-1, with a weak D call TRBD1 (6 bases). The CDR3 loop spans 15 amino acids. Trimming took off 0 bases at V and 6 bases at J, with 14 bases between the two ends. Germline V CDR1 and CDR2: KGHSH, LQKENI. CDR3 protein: CASSPPGGYSSEAFF. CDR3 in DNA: TGTGCCAGCTCACCACCAGGGGGTTACTCTTCTGAAGCTTTCTTT.

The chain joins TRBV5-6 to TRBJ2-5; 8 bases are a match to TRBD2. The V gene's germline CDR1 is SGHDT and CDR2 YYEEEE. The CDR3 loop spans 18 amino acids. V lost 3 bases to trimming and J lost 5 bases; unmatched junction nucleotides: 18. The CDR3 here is CASSSSITTSAPRETQYF. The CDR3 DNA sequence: TGTGCCAGCAGCTCCTCTATCACGACTAGCGCCCCTAGGGAGACCCAGTACTTC.

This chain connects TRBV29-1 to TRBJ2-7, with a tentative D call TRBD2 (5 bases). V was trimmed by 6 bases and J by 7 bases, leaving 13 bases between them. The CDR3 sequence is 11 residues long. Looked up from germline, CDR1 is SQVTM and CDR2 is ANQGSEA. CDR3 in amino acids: CSVSREGEQYF. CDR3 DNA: TGCAGCGTCTCCCGGGAAGGGGAGCAGTACTTC.

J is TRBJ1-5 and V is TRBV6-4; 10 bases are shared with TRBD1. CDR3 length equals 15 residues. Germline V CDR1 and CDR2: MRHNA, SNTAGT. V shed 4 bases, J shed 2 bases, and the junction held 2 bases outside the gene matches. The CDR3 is CASSAGTGGNQPQHF. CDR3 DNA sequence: TGTGCCAGCAGTGCCGGGACAGGGGGCAATCAGCCCCAGCATTTT.

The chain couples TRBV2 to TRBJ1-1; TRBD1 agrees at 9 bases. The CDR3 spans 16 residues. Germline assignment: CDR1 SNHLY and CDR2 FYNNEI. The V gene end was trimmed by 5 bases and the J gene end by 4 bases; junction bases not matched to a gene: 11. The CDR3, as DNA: TGTGCCAGCAGTTTCGGACAGGGGAGGGGGAGCACTGAAGCTTTCTTT. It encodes CASSFGQGRGSTEAFF.

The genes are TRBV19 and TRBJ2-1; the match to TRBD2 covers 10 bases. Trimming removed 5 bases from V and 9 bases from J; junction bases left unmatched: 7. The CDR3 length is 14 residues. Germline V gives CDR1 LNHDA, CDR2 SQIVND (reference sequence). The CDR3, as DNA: TGTGCCAGTAGTCCCGGGACTAGCGAAGGTGAGCAGTTCTTC. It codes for CASSPGTSEGEQFF.

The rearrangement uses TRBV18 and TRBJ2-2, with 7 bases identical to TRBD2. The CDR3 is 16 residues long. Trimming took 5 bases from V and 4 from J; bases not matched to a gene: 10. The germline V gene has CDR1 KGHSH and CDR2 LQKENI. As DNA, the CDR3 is TGTGCCAGCTCATCCCGGGGGGAGCGGACCACCGGGGAGCTGTTTTTT. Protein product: CASSSRGERTTGELFF.

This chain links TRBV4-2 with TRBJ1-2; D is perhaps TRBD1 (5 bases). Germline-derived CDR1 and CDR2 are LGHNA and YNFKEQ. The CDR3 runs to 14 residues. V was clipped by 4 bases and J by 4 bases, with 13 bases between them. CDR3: CASSLAGRSYGYTF. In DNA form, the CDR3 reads TGTGCCAGCAGCCTAGCGGGACGGAGCTATGGCTACACCTTC.

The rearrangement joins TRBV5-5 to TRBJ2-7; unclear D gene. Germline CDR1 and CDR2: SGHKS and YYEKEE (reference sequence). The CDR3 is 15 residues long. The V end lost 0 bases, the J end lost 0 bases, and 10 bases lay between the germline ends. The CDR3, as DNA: TGTGCCAGCAGCTTGGTGTGGGGAAGCTCCTACGAGCAGTACTTC. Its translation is CASSLVWGSSYEQYF.

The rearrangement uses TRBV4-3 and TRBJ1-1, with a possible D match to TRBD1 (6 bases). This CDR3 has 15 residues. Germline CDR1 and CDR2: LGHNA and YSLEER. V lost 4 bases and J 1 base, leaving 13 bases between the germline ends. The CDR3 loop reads CASSPTQGPNTEAFF. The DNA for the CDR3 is TGCGCCAGCAGCCCGACACAGGGCCCGAACACTGAAGCTTTCTTT.

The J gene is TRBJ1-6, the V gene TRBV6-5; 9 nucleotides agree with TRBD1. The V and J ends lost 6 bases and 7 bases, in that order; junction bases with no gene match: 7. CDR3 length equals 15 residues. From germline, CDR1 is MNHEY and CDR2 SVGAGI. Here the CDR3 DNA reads TGTGCCAGCAGGGACGATACAGGGGGCAATTCACCCCTCCACTTT. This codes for CASRDDTGGNSPLHF.

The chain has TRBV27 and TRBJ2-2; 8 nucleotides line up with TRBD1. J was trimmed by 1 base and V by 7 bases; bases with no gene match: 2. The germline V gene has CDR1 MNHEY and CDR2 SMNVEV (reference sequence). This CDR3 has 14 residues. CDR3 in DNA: TGTGCCAGCACAGGGGGCGGGAACACCGGGGAGCTGTTTTTT. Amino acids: CASTGGGNTGELFF.

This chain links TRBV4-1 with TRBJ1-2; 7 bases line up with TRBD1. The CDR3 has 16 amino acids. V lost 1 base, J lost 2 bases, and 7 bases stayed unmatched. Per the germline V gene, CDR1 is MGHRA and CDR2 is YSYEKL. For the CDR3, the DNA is TGCGCCAGCAGCCAAGTAGGGGGACAGCTAAACTATGGCTACACCTTC. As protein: CASSQVGGQLNYGYTF.

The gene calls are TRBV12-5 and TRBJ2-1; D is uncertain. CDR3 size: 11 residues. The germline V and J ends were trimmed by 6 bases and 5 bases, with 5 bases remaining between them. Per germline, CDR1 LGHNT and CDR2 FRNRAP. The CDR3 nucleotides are TGTGCTAGTGGCTGGGACAATGAGCAGTTCTTC. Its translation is CASGWDNEQFF.

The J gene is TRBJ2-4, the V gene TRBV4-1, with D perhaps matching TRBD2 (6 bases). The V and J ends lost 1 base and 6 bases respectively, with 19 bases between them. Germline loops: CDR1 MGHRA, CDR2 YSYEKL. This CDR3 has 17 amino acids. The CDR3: CASSQVGGTAPLNIQYF. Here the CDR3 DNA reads TGCGCCAGCAGCCAAGTCGGGGGAACAGCACCCCTAAACATTCAGTACTTC.

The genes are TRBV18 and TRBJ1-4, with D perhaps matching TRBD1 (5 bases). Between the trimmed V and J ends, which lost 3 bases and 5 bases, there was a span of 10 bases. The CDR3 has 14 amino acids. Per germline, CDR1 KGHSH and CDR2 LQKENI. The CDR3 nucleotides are TGTGCCAGCTCACCGGGGGGATCAAATGAAAAACTGTTTTTT. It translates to CASSPGGSNEKLFF.

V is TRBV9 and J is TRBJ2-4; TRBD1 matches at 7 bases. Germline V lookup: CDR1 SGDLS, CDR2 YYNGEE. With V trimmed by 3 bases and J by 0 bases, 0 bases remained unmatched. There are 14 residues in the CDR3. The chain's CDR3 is CASSGQGAKNIQYF. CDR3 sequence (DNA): TGTGCCAGCAGCGGACAGGGAGCCAAAAACATTCAGTACTTC.

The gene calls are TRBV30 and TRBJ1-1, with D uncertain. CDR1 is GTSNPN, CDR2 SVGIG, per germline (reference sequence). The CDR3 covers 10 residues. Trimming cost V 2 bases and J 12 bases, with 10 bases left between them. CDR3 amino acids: CAWSSGSTFF. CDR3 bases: TGTGCCTGGAGTTCGGGCAGTACTTTCTTT.

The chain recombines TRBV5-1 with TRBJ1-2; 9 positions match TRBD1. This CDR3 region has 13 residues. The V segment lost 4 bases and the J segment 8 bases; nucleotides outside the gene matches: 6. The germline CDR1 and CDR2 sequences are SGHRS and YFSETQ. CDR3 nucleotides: TGCGCCAGCAGCACGACCGGGACAGGGGGCTACACCTTC. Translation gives CASSTTGTGGYTF.